These T cell receptor beta chains were read from a single sample in a study of blood T cell repertoires in COVID-19. Clones were sequenced by immunoSEQ multiplex PCR, and TCRdb holds only the in-frame ones, with some missing. Of about 410,000 clones listed, about 89% are singletons. The material sequenced was peripheral blood. The receptors derive from a middle-aged woman with COVID-19, enrolled during active disease. CDR3s include the opening cysteine and the closing phenylalanine or tryptophan. A D gene is named only where the DNA matches it firmly. Rows give clone size only sometimes, using once, few, many, or a class for an expanded clone.

>TRBV18|TRBD1|once|TRBJ2-2
TGTGCCAGCTCACCTATAACGCGACCAGGGGGCCCTTCCACTAACACCGGGGAGCTGTTTTTT
CASSPITRPGGPSTNTGELFF
>TRBV5-6|-|many|TRBJ1-1
TGTGCCAGCAGCTCTACCCCATCCACTGAAGCTTTCTTT
CASSSTPSTEAFF
>TRBV6-1|-|few|TRBJ2-3
TGTGCCAGCAGTGAATGGGTGGGAGGGGGTCCGAGGAATACGCAGTATTTT
CASSEWVGGGPRNTQYF
>TRBV30|TRBD1|-|TRBJ1-1
TGTGCCTGGGGGGACAGGGCGAACACTGAAGCTTTCTTT
CAWGDRANTEAFF
>TRBV6-5|-|-|TRBJ1-4
TGTGCCAGCATCTTGACAGGTTGGGGAAATGAAAAACTGTTTTTT
CASILTGWGNEKLFF
>TRBV10-3|TRBD1|-|TRBJ2-7
TGTGCCATCAAATTTGGACAGGGGGCAGTCTACGAGCAGTACTTC
CAIKFGQGAVYEQYF
>TRBV27|TRBD2|-|TRBJ2-7
TGTGCCAGCAGGAAGACTAGCGGGAGCTCCTACGAGCAGTACTTC
CASRKTSGSSYEQYF
>TRBV27|-|-|TRBJ1-1
TGTGCCAGCAGTTTCAGGGAGAACACTGAAGCTTTCTTT
CASSFRENTEAFF
>TRBV7-9|TRBD1|-|TRBJ1-1
TGTGCCAGCAGCTTAGTAGGACAGGGGCGGAACACTGAAGCTTTCTTT
CASSLVGQGRNTEAFF
>TRBV6-5|TRBD1|-|TRBJ2-1
TGTGCCAGCAGTCAACAGGGGAGCTCCTACAATGAGCAGTTCTTC
CASSQQGSSYNEQFF
>TRBV28|-|-|TRBJ2-3
TGTGCCAGCACCCAACTCTACCGGCGGGATACTAGCACAGATACGCAGTATTTT
CASTQLYRRDTSTDTQYF
>TRBV27|TRBD1|-|TRBJ1-5
TGTGCCAGCAGTATCGACAGGGCTCATCAGCCCCAGCATTTT
CASSIDRAHQPQHF
>TRBV5-1|TRBD2|-|TRBJ2-3
TGCGCCAGCAACCCATTCGGGACTAGCGGGAGGCCCACAGATACGCAGTATTTT
CASNPFGTSGRPTDTQYF
>TRBV28|-|-|TRBJ1-5
TGTGCCAGCAGTCCAGGGAACCATCAGCCCCAGCATTTT
CASSPGNHQPQHF
>TRBV6-6|-|-|TRBJ2-4
TGTGCCAGCAGGCAGACCCGGACTGGCAAAAACATTCAGTACTTC
CASRQTRTGKNIQYF
>TRBV27|-|-|TRBJ2-3
TGTGCCAGCAGGGGGGGTTGGGACACAGATACGCAGTATTTT
CASRGGWDTDTQYF
>TRBV7-7|-|once|TRBJ2-3
TGTGCTAGCAGCTTAACAGACACAGATACGCAGTATTTT
CASSLTDTDTQYF
>TRBV2|TRBD1|-|TRBJ1-2
TGTGCCAGCAGTCCTATGGGACAGCCCAACTATGGCTACACCTTC
CASSPMGQPNYGYTF
>TRBV4-3|-|-|TRBJ1-2
TGCGCCAGCAGCCAAGGAAGGCCTAAAAAGGGGATAATCTATGGCTACACCTTC
CASSQGRPKKGIIYGYTF
>TRBV19|TRBD2|-|TRBJ2-2
TGTGCCAGTAGTATAGGGGCTAGCGGACGCGGGGAGCTGTTTTTT
CASSIGASGRGELFF
>TRBV5-4|TRBD1|-|TRBJ2-7
TGTGCCAGCAGCACGGCGGCCGGGACAGGGGCCCACGAGCAGTACTTC
CASSTAAGTGAHEQYF
>TRBV29-1|-|-|TRBJ2-3
TGCAGCGATCAATCGGGAGCCTTTCCAGATACGCAGTATTTT
CSDQSGAFPDTQYF
>TRBV7-9|TRBD1|-|TRBJ2-7
TGTGCCAGCAGCCGGGACAGCACCTACGAGCAGTACTTC
CASSRDSTYEQYF
>TRBV5-4|-|-|TRBJ2-7
TGTGCCAGCAGCTTGGGGCCGAACTACGAGCAGTACTTC
CASSLGPNYEQYF
>TRBV3-1/TRBV3-2|TRBD2|once|TRBJ2-7
TGTGCCAGCAGCCAAGCCACGGGAGCGGGGCCCTACGAGCAGTACTTC
CASSQATGAGPYEQYF
>TRBV6-5|TRBD1|-|TRBJ2-5
TGTGCCAGCACCGTCGCCCCGGACAGGGGAGAGACCCAGTACTTC
CASTVAPDRGETQYF
>TRBV20-1|-|-|TRBJ2-1
TGCAGTGCTAATGATTTAATTAATGAGCAGTTCTTC
CSANDLINEQFF
>TRBV27|-|-|TRBJ1-5
TGTGCCAGCAGTTTCTCAGGGTTAGCTCGGAGCAATCAGCCCCAGCATTTT
CASSFSGLARSNQPQHF
>TRBV6-6|TRBD1|-|TRBJ1-1
TGTGCCAGCAGTAGGACAGGGTTGAATGAAGCTTTCTTT
CASSRTGLNEAFF
>TRBV27|-|-|TRBJ1-1
TGTGCCAGCAGTTTAGGGACACAAAACACTGAAGCTTTCTTT
CASSLGTQNTEAFF
>TRBV9|-|-|TRBJ2-1
TGTGCCAGCAGCGTCGGGGGCTCCTACAATGAGCAGTTCTTC
CASSVGGSYNEQFF
>TRBV6-2/TRBV6-3|-|once|TRBJ2-7
TGTGCCAGCAGTTACCTATACTACGAGCAGTACTTC
CASSYLYYEQYF
>TRBV6-5|-|-|TRBJ1-5
TGTGCCAGCAGTTACTCTTACAATCAGCCCCAGCATTTT
CASSYSYNQPQHF
>TRBV9|-|-|TRBJ1-2
TGTGCCAGCAGCGTAGGAGTAGACAGTCAAAACTATGGCTACACCTTC
CASSVGVDSQNYGYTF
>TRBV7-7|-|-|TRBJ2-3
TGTGCTAGCAGCTTAACGGCGGACAATACGCAGTATTTT
CASSLTADNTQYF
>TRBV6-4|-|-|TRBJ2-3
TGTGCCAGCAGCCCGGGAGTGGCCACAGATACGCAGTATTTT
CASSPGVATDTQYF
>TRBV3-1/TRBV3-2|TRBD1|-|TRBJ2-7
TGTGCCAGCAGCCTCCTAGACAGGGACCTTAACGAGCAGTACTTC
CASSLLDRDLNEQYF
>TRBV7-3|TRBD1|-|TRBJ2-5
TGTGCCAGCAGTCCGGACAGGGGGCGCCTGGAGACCCAGTACTTC
CASSPDRGRLETQYF
>TRBV27|-|-|TRBJ1-2
TGTGCCAGCAGTTGGGCCGGGAGTAACTATGGCTACACCTTC
CASSWAGSNYGYTF
>TRBV19|-|-|TRBJ1-2
TGTGCCAGTAGTCCCCGCCGGCCAGGGCCATATGGCTACACCTTC
CASSPRRPGPYGYTF
>TRBV5-6|TRBD2|-|TRBJ2-2
TGTGCCAGCAGCTTGGGACTAGCGCCGGTCGGCGGGGAGCTGTTTTTT
CASSLGLAPVGGELFF
>TRBV28|-|-|TRBJ1-4
TGTGCCAGCAGTTCACGACAGGCTAATGAAAAACTGTTTTTT
CASSSRQANEKLFF
>TRBV4-3|TRBD1|-|TRBJ1-2
TGCGCCAGCAGCCCCACACCGGACAGGGTCGGTGGCTACACCTTC
CASSPTPDRVGGYTF
>TRBV7-3|TRBD1|-|TRBJ1-1
TGTGCCAGCAGTCCAACAGGGGATAAGGCGAACACTGAAGCTTTCTTT
CASSPTGDKANTEAFF
>TRBV28|-|-|TRBJ2-7
TGTGCCAGTGAAAGATGGACTGAGACCTACGAGCAGTACTTC
CASERWTETYEQYF
>TRBV28|-|once|TRBJ2-7
TGTGCCAGCAGTTTGGACAGTCTCGAGCAGTACTTC
CASSLDSLEQYF
>TRBV28|TRBD2|once|TRBJ2-1
TGTGCCAGCAGTTTATACGGCGGGGGGGAACCCAATGAGCAGTTCTTC
CASSLYGGGEPNEQFF
>TRBV18|-|-|TRBJ2-2
TGTGCCAGCTCACCACAGGCGGAGAACACCGGGGAGCTGTTTTTT
CASSPQAENTGELFF
>TRBV7-8|TRBD1|-|TRBJ1-5
TGTGCCAGCAGCCGGCGGGACAGGGGCAATCAGCCCCAGCATTTT
CASSRRDRGNQPQHF
>TRBV6-6|-|-|TRBJ1-3
TGTGCCAGCAGTACAGGGATCTCCTCTGGAAACACCATATATTTT
CASSTGISSGNTIYF